Presented here are 29 T cell receptor beta chains from one specimen sequenced in a study of control samples from healthy donors and cancer patients. Assay: immunoSEQ multiplex PCR; the TCRdb copy retains only in-frame clones and omits some. The sample table sets out some 190,000 clones. The sequencing sample was made of blood. These receptors all come from a woman aged 25 to 39 in good health.

This rearrangement joins TRBV3-1 (or the pseudogene TRBV3-2) to TRBJ1-5, with a possible D match to TRBD1 (5 bases). The V end lost 1 base, the J end lost 3 bases, and 19 bases lay between the germline ends. From germline, CDR1 is LGHDT and CDR2 YNNKEL (reference sequence). The CDR3 covers 18 residues. CDR3 residues: CASSQGGGIGRDNQPQHF. DNA of the CDR3: TGTGCCAGCAGCCAAGGAGGTGGAATAGGCAGGGACAATCAGCCCCAGCATTTT.

The chain combines TRBV21-1 with TRBJ2-1; TRBD1 was called by the table and not checked on the DNA. TRBV21-1 is a documented pseudogene. The CDR3 has 14 amino acids. Here the CDR3 DNA reads TGTGCCAGGGTCCAGGGGTGTTTGGGGAATGAGCAGTTCTTC. Translated: CARVQGCLGNEQFF.

The rearrangement uses TRBV18 and TRBJ2-7; D tentatively fits TRBD1 or TRBD2 (5 bases each). V was shortened by 2 bases and J by 3 bases, with 5 bases between the two germline ends. Germline CDR1 and CDR2: KGHSH and LQKENI. This CDR3 has 12 amino acids. This CDR3 reads CASSPGGYEQYF. The CDR3 DNA is TGTGCCAGCTCACCAGGGGGCTACGAGCAGTACTTC.

V gene TRBV19 combines with J gene TRBJ1-2; TRBD1 is a possible D gene (6 bases). Germline V gives CDR1 LNHDA, CDR2 SQIVND (reference sequence). The V gene lost 5 bases and the J gene lost 3 bases, with 19 bases spanning the gap. This CDR3 spans 16 amino acids. CDR3 in DNA: TGTGCCAGTAGTTCGACGGGGGCAGGCGGGGACTATGGCTACACCTTC. Amino acids: CASSSTGAGGDYGYTF. The full variable domain, with the rest looked up from reference TRBV19 and TRBJ1-2, is DGGITQSPKYLFRKEGQNVTLSCEQNLNHDAMYWYRQDPGQGLRLIYYSQIVNDFQKGDIAEGYSVSREKKESFPLTVTSAQKNPTAFYLCASSSTGAGGDYGYTFGSGTRLTVV.

This chain joins TRBV30 and TRBJ1-1, with D maybe TRBD1 (6 bases). The CDR3 loop spans 14 amino acids. Per germline, CDR1 GTSNPN and CDR2 SVGIG (reference sequence). V gave up 3 bases and J gave up 4 bases, with 15 bases separating them. The CDR3 is CAWRGDMSTTEAFF. The DNA for the CDR3 is TGTGCCTGGAGGGGGGACATGTCAACCACTGAAGCTTTCTTT.

This chain connects TRBV28 to TRBJ1-2; D perhaps matches TRBD1 (6 bases). The CDR3 loop spans 15 amino acids. The V end lost 6 bases, the J end lost 5 bases, and 19 bases lay between the germline ends. Germline CDR1 and CDR2: MDHEN and SYDVKM. The CDR3 bases are TGTGCCAGCAGCCCCCCACACAGGGACTTGTATGGCTACACCTTC. This translates into CASSPPHRDLYGYTF.

The V call is TRBV9, the J call TRBJ2-5, with D tentatively TRBD2 (5 bases). V lost 4 bases and J lost 5, with 15 bases in between. The V gene's germline CDR1 is SGDLS and CDR2 YYNGEE. The CDR3 sequence is 14 residues long. CDR3 nucleotides: TGTGCCAGCAGCCCTTACGGGGATAGGGAGACCCAGTACTTC. This sequence encodes CASSPYGDRETQYF.

This CDR3 is CASSYLGAKGYEQFF. Written as DNA, the CDR3 is TGTGCCAGCAGTTACTTGGGGGCCAAAGGGTATGAGCAGTTCTTC. The rearrangement uses TRBV2 and TRBJ2-1, with D tentatively TRBD1 (6 bases). The CDR3 is 15 amino acids. Per germline, CDR1 SNHLY and CDR2 FYNNEI. V was cut by 5 bases and J by 8 bases, with 19 bases left in between.

The chain is built from TRBV6-5 and TRBJ2-7, with no clear D. This CDR3 has 13 amino acids. CDR1 MNHEY and CDR2 SVGAGI come from the germline V gene. Trimming cost V 6 bases and J 7 bases, with 16 bases left between them. CDR3 sequence: CASRTVFGDEQYF. In DNA, the CDR3 is TGTGCCAGCAGAACTGTCTTTGGGGATGAGCAGTACTTC.

This chain uses TRBV2 with TRBJ1-4; D is possibly TRBD1 (5 bases). Germline lookup yields CDR1 SNHLY and CDR2 FYNNEI. V shed 2 bases and J shed 8 bases, with 21 bases lying between them. The CDR3 sequence is 17 residues long. The CDR3 DNA is TGTGCCAGCAGTGAATCCCCATGGGTGGGGGAGGAAGAAAAACTGTTTTTT. Translating gives CASSESPWVGEEEKLFF.

This chain connects TRBV4-3 to TRBJ1-5; no clear D gene. Between the trimmed V and J ends, which lost 2 bases and 2 bases, there was a span of 13 bases. The CDR3 has 16 amino acids. Germline-derived CDR1 and CDR2 are LGHNA and YSLEER. CDR3 protein: CASSQSLGGGNQPQHF. In nucleotides, the CDR3 is TGCGCCAGCAGCCAATCCTTAGGCGGGGGCAATCAGCCCCAGCATTTT.

The chain couples TRBV4-1 to TRBJ1-2; TRBD1 is a possible D gene (6 bases). This CDR3 is 18 amino acids long. Germline V gene sequence: CDR1 MGHRA, CDR2 YSYEKL. V lost 3 bases to trimming and J lost 1 base, with 21 bases between them. CDR3: CASSQGSGALSFNYGYTF. The CDR3 DNA sequence: TGCGCCAGCAGCCAGGGTTCAGGGGCCCTCTCCTTTAACTATGGCTACACCTTC.

The rearrangement uses TRBV7-8 and TRBJ2-4; D might be TRBD1 or TRBD2, each matching 5 bases. Looked up from germline, CDR1 is SGHVS and CDR2 is FQNEAQ. V was shortened by 2 bases and J by 2 bases, with 19 bases between the two germline ends. The CDR3 length is 18 residues. The CDR3 is CASSLREVVGTTKNIQYF. As DNA, the CDR3 is TGTGCCAGCAGCTTAAGGGAAGTAGTGGGGACGACCAAAAACATTCAGTACTTC.

This rearrangement joins TRBV11-2 to TRBJ1-2; D gene ambiguous. V lost 5 bases, J lost 4 bases, and 14 bases lay in between. The germline CDR1 and CDR2 sequences are SGHAT and FQNNGV. The CDR3 has 14 residues. In DNA form, the CDR3 reads TGTGCCAGCAGCCCGACATCCACGGGCTATGGCTACACCTTC. Translated: CASSPTSTGYGYTF.

The genes are TRBV25-1 and TRBJ1-3; 7 bases fit TRBD1. Germline V lookup: CDR1 MGHDK, CDR2 SYGVNS. CDR3 length: 15 residues. The V gene end was trimmed by 4 bases and the J gene end by 9 bases; junction bases not matched to a gene: 12. The CDR3 protein is CASSASRDSSATIYF. CDR3 in DNA: TGTGCCAGCAGTGCCTCCCGGGACAGCTCGGCCACCATATATTTT. Looking up the rest from reference TRBV25-1 and TRBJ1-3 gives the full variable domain: EADIYQTPRYLVIGTGKKITLECSQTMGHDKMYWYQQDPGMELHLIHYSYGVNSTEKGDLSSESTVSRIRTEHFPLTLESARPSHTSQYLCASSASRDSSATIYFGEGSWLTVV.

This chain joins TRBV6-5 and TRBJ1-1, with D tentatively TRBD1 (6 bases). This CDR3 has 14 residues. The V gene's germline CDR1 is MNHEY and CDR2 SVGAGI. With 7 bases removed from V and 0 bases from J, the gap between germline ends came to 12 bases. In DNA, the CDR3 is TGTGCCAGCAAAGGGGGGCTCATGAACACTGAAGCTTTCTTT. Translated: CASKGGLMNTEAFF.

V gene TRBV7-2 combines with J gene TRBJ2-5, with TRBD2 matching over 11 bases. Trimming took 10 bases from V and 5 from J; bases not matched to a gene: 9. Germline CDR1 is SGHTA and CDR2 is FQGNSA. The CDR3 loop spans 14 amino acids. The CDR3 spells CATSLAGGLETQYF. As DNA, the CDR3 is TGTGCCACCTCTCTAGCGGGGGGACTGGAGACCCAGTACTTC.

In regard to this clone: The same CDR3 can be traced to other DNA sequences in this sample. Written as DNA, the CDR3 is TGTGCCAGCAGCTTAGTCGAAACCTACGAGCAGTACTTC. This sequence encodes CASSLVETYEQYF. J is TRBJ2-7 and V is TRBV7-2; D ambiguous. This CDR3 comprises 13 residues. Trimming pared 1 base from V and 2 bases from J, leaving 6 bases between. Germline CDR1 and CDR2: SGHTA and FQGNSA.

The chain links TRBV13 to TRBJ1-5; no clear D gene. Trimming took off 3 bases at V and 4 bases at J, with 13 bases between the two ends. The CDR3 length is 15 residues. Per germline, CDR1 PRHDT and CDR2 FYEKMQ (reference sequence). This CDR3 is CASSFYGVRNQPQHF. In DNA, the CDR3 is TGTGCCAGCAGCTTTTACGGGGTAAGGAATCAGCCCCAGCATTTT.

The chain has TRBV11-2 and TRBJ1-5; D is ambiguous. The CDR3 contains 17 residues. Germline CDR1 reads SGHAT; CDR2 reads FQNNGV. Trimming pared 0 bases from V and 0 bases from J, leaving 12 bases between. CDR3 nucleotide sequence: TGTGCCAGCAGCTTAGATCACCAGGTCGTTAGCAATCAGCCCCAGCATTTT. Protein sequence: CASSLDHQVVSNQPQHF.

The V call is TRBV6-6, the J call TRBJ1-2; 12 nucleotides agree with TRBD1. Germline lookup yields CDR1 MNHNY and CDR2 SVGAGI (reference sequence). The junction had 15 bases not matched to a gene; V was cut back by 5 bases and J by 8 bases. CDR3 length equals 17 residues. The CDR3 nucleotides read TGTGCCAGCAGTCCTTACCTCCCCGGGACAGGGGGCGACGGCTACACCTTC. Translating it yields CASSPYLPGTGGDGYTF.

The CDR3, as DNA: TGTGCCAGCACCTTCGGCGGTAGATCGACCTATGGCTACACCTTC. Its protein is CASTFGGRSTYGYTF. V is TRBV5-4 and J is TRBJ1-2, with D unresolved. This CDR3 has 15 amino acids. V was cut by 6 bases and J by 4 bases, with 19 bases left in between. The V gene's germline CDR1 is SGHNT and CDR2 YYREEE (reference sequence).

V usage is TRBV5-1 and J usage is TRBJ1-4, with TRBD1 matching over 8 bases. The CDR3 covers 17 residues. V shed 3 bases and J 0 bases; nucleotides not matched to a gene: 7. Germline V gene sequence: CDR1 SGHRS, CDR2 YFSETQ. CDR3: CASSWDRLGATNEKLFF. CDR3 nucleotide sequence: TGCGCCAGCAGCTGGGACAGGCTCGGCGCAACTAATGAAAAACTGTTTTTT.

The rearrangement uses TRBV3-1 (or the pseudogene TRBV3-2) and TRBJ1-4; maybe TRBD1 (5 bases). Germline V gene data show CDR1 as LGHDT and CDR2 as YNNKEL (reference sequence). CDR3 length equals 14 residues. V lost 1 base and J lost 6, with 9 bases in between. For the CDR3, the DNA is TGTGCCAGCAGCCAAGTTCTCAGGGATGAAAAACTGTTTTTT. It specifies CASSQVLRDEKLFF.

The CDR3 sequence is CASNLDGNTEAFF. The DNA of the CDR3 is TGTGCCAGCAACCTAGACGGTAACACTGAAGCTTTCTTT. The chain couples TRBV7-9 to TRBJ1-1; D is unclear. V shed 7 bases and J shed 2 bases, with 11 bases lying between them. The CDR3 extends over 13 amino acids. Germline V gene data show CDR1 as SEHNR and CDR2 as FQNEAQ (reference sequence).

The chain combines TRBV11-3 with TRBJ2-2, with a tentative D call TRBD2 (5 bases). Germline V lookup: CDR1 SGHNT, CDR2 YENEEA. Trimming took off 0 bases at V and 7 bases at J, with 9 bases between the two ends. The CDR3 covers 14 residues. This chain's CDR3 is CASSLEAGSGELFF. CDR3 in DNA: TGTGCCAGCAGCTTAGAAGCTGGGAGCGGGGAGCTGTTTTTT.

This rearrangement joins TRBV12-3 or TRBV12-4 to TRBJ1-4; D unclear. The CDR3 is made up of 12 amino acids. Trimming stripped 5 bases from V and 8 bases from J, with 9 bases between. As DNA, the CDR3 is TGTGCCAGCAGTCCGACTAGAGAAAAACTGTTTTTT. Amino acid sequence: CASSPTREKLFF.

This chain uses TRBV11-2 with TRBJ1-6, with D uncertain. Germline loops: CDR1 SGHAT, CDR2 FQNNGV. CDR3 size: 16 residues. V shed 2 bases and J shed 6 bases, with 14 bases lying between them. The CDR3 coding sequence is TGTGCCAGCAGCTTACGGGAGGGCCTAAGTAATTCACCCCTCCACTTT. Translated, it gives CASSLREGLSNSPLHF.

The rearrangement uses TRBV7-8 and TRBJ2-3, with D tentatively TRBD1 (5 bases). The CDR3 spans 15 residues. Trimming took off 4 bases at V and 4 bases at J, with 15 bases between the two ends. Germline loops: CDR1 SGHVS, CDR2 FQNEAQ. The CDR3 sequence is CASSSRLRGADTQYF. CDR3 bases: TGTGCCAGCAGCTCGCGTCTAAGGGGCGCAGATACGCAGTATTTT.